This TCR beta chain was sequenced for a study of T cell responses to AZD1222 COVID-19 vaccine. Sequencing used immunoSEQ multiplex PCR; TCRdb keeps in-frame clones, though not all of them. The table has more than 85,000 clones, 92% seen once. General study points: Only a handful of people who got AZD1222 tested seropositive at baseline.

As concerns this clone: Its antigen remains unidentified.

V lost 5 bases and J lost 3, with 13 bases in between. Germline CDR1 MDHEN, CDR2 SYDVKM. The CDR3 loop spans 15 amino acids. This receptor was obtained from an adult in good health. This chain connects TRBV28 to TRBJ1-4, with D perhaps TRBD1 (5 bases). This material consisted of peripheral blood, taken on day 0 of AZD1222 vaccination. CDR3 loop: CASSPGQGANEKLFF. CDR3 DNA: TGTGCCAGCAGTCCTGGTCAGGGAGCTAATGAAAAACTGTTTTTT.